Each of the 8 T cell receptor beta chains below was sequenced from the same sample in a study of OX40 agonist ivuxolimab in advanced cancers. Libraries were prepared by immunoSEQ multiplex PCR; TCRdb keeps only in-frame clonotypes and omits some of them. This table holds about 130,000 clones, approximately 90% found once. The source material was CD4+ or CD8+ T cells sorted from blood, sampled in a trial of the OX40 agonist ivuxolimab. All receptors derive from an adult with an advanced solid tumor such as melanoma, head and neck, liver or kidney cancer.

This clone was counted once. CDR3 DNA: TGTGCCAGCAGCTCTAGCGGGAGCTACACCGGGGAGCTGTTTTTT. The encoded protein is CASSSSGSYTGELFF. The J gene is TRBJ2-2, the V gene TRBV6-9; TRBD2 matches 10 bases. CDR3 length equals 15 residues. The germline V gene has CDR1 MNHGY and CDR2 SVAAGI. With 6 bases clipped from V and 3 bases from J, the junction kept 4 bases outside the gene matches.

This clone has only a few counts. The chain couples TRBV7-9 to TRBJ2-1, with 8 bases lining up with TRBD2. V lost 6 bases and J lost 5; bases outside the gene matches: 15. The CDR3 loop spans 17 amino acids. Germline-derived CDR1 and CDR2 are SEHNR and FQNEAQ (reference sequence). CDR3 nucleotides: TGTGCCAGCAGTTATAATGCCCGGGAGGGGAAAGACAATGAGCAGTTCTTC. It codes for CASSYNAREGKDNEQFF.

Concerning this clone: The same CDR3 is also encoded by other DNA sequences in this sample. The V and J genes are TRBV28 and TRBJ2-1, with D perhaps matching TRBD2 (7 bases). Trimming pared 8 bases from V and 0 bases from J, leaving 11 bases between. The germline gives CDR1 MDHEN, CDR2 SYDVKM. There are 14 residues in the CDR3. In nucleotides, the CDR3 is TGTGCCAGCTCGAGGGGGGGCTCCTACAATGAGCAGTTCTTC. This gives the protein CASSRGGSYNEQFF.

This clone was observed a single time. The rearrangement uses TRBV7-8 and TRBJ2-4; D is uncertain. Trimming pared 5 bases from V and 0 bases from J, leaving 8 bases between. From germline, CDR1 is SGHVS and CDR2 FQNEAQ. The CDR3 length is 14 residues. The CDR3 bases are TGTGCCAGCAGCCCCGACGAAGCCAAAAACATTCAGTACTTC. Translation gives CASSPDEAKNIQYF.

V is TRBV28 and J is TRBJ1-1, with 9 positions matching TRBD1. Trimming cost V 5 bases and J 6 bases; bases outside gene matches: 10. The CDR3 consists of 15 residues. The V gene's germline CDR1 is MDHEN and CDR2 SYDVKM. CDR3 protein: CASSATGTGIPEAFF. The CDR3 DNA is TGTGCCAGCAGTGCGACCGGGACAGGGATTCCTGAAGCTTTCTTT.

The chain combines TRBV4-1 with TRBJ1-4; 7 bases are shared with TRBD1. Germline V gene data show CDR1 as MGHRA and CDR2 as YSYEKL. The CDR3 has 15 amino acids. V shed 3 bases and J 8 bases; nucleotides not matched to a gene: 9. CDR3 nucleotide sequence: TGCGCCAGCAGCCACTCCGGGACAGTAACCGAAAAACTGTTTTTT. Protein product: CASSHSGTVTEKLFF.

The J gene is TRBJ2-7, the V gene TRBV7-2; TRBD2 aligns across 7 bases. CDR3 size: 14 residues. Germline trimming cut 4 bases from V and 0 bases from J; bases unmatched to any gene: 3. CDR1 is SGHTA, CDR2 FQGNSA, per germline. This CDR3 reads CASSWGGSSYEQYF. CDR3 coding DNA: TGTGCCAGCAGCTGGGGGGGGAGCTCCTACGAGCAGTACTTC. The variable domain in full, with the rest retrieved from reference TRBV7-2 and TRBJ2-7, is GAGVSQSPSNKVTEKGKDVELRCDPISGHTALYWYRQSLGQGLEFLIYFQGNSAPDKSGLPSDRFSAERTGGSVSTLTIQRTQQEDSAVYLCASSWGGSSYEQYFGPGTRLTVT.

The CDR3 region is CASSEGAFHTF. The CDR3 DNA reads TGTGCCAGCAGTGAAGGTGCGTTTCACACCTTC. This chain links TRBV2 with TRBJ1-2; D gene ambiguous. Between the trimmed V and J ends, which lost 1 base and 12 bases, there was a span of 9 bases. The CDR3 has 11 amino acids. CDR1 is SNHLY and CDR2 is FYNNEI in the germline V gene.